Presented here are 27 T cell receptor beta chains from one specimen sequenced in a study of memory CD4+ T cells and cytomegalovirus serostatus. The sort gate was single viable CD3+CD4+CD8-CD45RO+ cells for memory CD4+ T cells. The method was immunoSEQ multiplex PCR; TCRdb's version includes in-frame clones alone and lacks a portion of them. Of 65,000 to 95,000 clones listed, more than 70% are singletons. Sequencing was done on a sample of memory CD4+ T cells from blood. All receptors come from an adult in good health and CMV-seronegative.

This clone was seen only once. The rearrangement uses TRBV30 and TRBJ2-2; TRBD2 aligns across 8 bases. J gave up 5 bases and V 4 bases, and 15 bases lay outside the gene matches. This CDR3 is built from 17 residues. Germline V gene sequence: CDR1 GTSNPN, CDR2 SVGIG (reference sequence). The CDR3, as DNA: TGTGCCTGGACCTTGACGGAACCGGGGGGGGTGACCGGGGAGCTGTTTTTT. Residues: CAWTLTEPGGVTGELFF.

This chain uses TRBV19 with TRBJ1-5, with a tentative D call TRBD1 (5 bases). Germline CDR1 and CDR2: LNHDA and SQIVND (reference sequence). Deletions cut 4 bases from V and 6 bases from J, with 16 bases between. The CDR3 is made up of 15 amino acids. DNA for the CDR3: TGTGCCAGTAGTACCATCAGGGTAGAAAGTCAGCCCCAGCATTTT. Residues: CASSTIRVESQPQHF.

This clone was seen only once. This chain connects TRBV5-8 to TRBJ1-3, with a tentative D call TRBD1 (5 bases). This CDR3 contains 14 residues. Trimming shortened V by 4 bases and J by 15 bases, and 23 bases separated the two germline ends. Germline loops: CDR1 SGHTS, CDR2 YDEGEE. The CDR3 loop is CASSPGGTPPVAYF. CDR3 DNA: TGTGCCAGCAGCCCCGGGGGGACGCCTCCTGTCGCATATTTT.

The rearrangement uses TRBV20-1 and TRBJ1-2; tentative D call: TRBD1 (6 bases). CDR3 length: 11 residues. CDR1 is DFQATT and CDR2 is SNEGSKA in the germline V gene (reference sequence). Trimming left V 4 bases short and J 8 bases short, with 11 bases between. The DNA for the CDR3 is TGCAGTGCTATAGGGGGTGGGGGCTACACCTTC. This encodes CSAIGGGGYTF.

V is TRBV2 and J is TRBJ1-6, with 7 bases aligning to TRBD1. The V segment lost 3 bases and the J segment 7 bases; nucleotides outside the gene matches: 3. The CDR3 has 14 residues. Germline-derived CDR1 and CDR2 are SNHLY and FYNNEI. The CDR3 protein is CASSELRGNSPLHF. CDR3 bases: TGTGCCAGCAGTGAGCTCAGGGGGAATTCACCCCTCCACTTT.

This clone was seen once. This chain uses TRBV29-1 with TRBJ2-2, with a possible D match to TRBD1 (6 bases). CDR3 size: 14 residues. The germline V gene has CDR1 SQVTM and CDR2 ANQGSEA. V was shortened by 0 bases and J by 4 bases, with 9 bases between the two germline ends. The CDR3 DNA reads as TGCAGCGTTGAAGAGGGGGCTGGCACCGGGGAGCTGTTTTTT. It codes for CSVEEGAGTGELFF.

This clone was counted once. The chain has TRBV28 and TRBJ1-2, with D unclear. V was cut by 5 bases and J by 4 bases, with 17 bases left in between. Germline assignment: CDR1 MDHEN and CDR2 SYDVKM. The CDR3 consists of 15 residues. The CDR3 spells CASSAPQSVPYGYTF. The DNA of the CDR3 is TGTGCCAGCAGTGCCCCCCAGTCCGTACCCTATGGCTACACCTTC.

The chain employs TRBV7-3 and TRBJ1-1, with a tentative D call TRBD1 (5 bases). The CDR3 covers 13 residues. The V end lost 6 bases, the J end lost 5 bases, and 13 bases lay between the germline ends. Germline V gene data show CDR1 as SGHTA and CDR2 as FQGTGA. The CDR3 spells CASRVQEDTEAFF. The CDR3 DNA reads as TGTGCCAGCAGGGTACAGGAAGATACTGAAGCTTTCTTT.

The sample holds one count of this clone. This chain uses TRBV2 with TRBJ1-5, with no clear D. V was clipped by 6 bases and J by 16 bases, with 25 bases between them. CDR3 size: 14 residues. Per the germline V gene, CDR1 is SNHLY and CDR2 is FYNNEI. The CDR3 here is CASRDDRAPNILHF. CDR3 nucleotides: TGTGCCAGCAGAGACGACCGGGCCCCCAATATTTTACATTTT.

CDR3 nucleotide sequence: TGTGCCAGCTCGGCTAGCGGGGTCGCCACCGGGGAGCTGTTTTTT. Its protein product is CASSASGVATGELFF. The genes are TRBV7-8 and TRBJ2-2; 9 positions agree with TRBD2. The germline CDR1 and CDR2 sequences are SGHVS and FQNEAQ. V lost 8 bases to trimming and J lost 4 bases; unmatched junction nucleotides: 8. This CDR3 has 15 amino acids.

This clone was seen only once. The chain couples TRBV14 to TRBJ2-1; D is ambiguous. Germline CDR1 SGHDN, CDR2 FVKESK. The CDR3 length is 13 residues. Trimming pared 1 base from V and 7 bases from J, leaving 8 bases between. The CDR3 loop is CASSQGLGNEQFF. As DNA, the CDR3 is TGTGCCAGCAGCCAAGGGTTGGGGAATGAGCAGTTCTTC.

This clone was observed a handful of times. The gene calls are TRBV6-5 and TRBJ2-7; tentative D call: TRBD1 (6 bases). Trimming took 6 bases from V and 2 from J, leaving 17 bases between them. This CDR3 comprises 15 residues. The germline V gene has CDR1 MNHEY and CDR2 SVGAGI. In DNA form, the CDR3 reads TGTGCCAGCAGGCCGAGAGGGGGTCTAGCCTACGAGCAGTACTTC. Protein sequence: CASRPRGGLAYEQYF.

This chain uses TRBV6-5 with TRBJ2-7, with 7 bases aligning to TRBD1. The CDR3 has 15 amino acids. J lost 4 bases, V lost 2 bases, and 8 bases had no gene match. The germline V gene encodes CDR1 MNHEY and CDR2 SVGAGI. The CDR3 DNA sequence: TGTGCCAGCAGTTACCGTGGGACAGTGAGTTACGAGCAGTACTTC. Its protein product is CASSYRGTVSYEQYF.

This clone has just one count. The rearrangement uses TRBV6-1 and TRBJ1-6, with 7 nucleotides matching TRBD1. V lost 6 bases, J lost 7 bases, and 6 bases stayed unmatched. Germline assignment: CDR1 MNHNS and CDR2 SASEGT. This CDR3 is built from 14 residues. CDR3 loop: CASSLTGENSPLHF. The DNA of the CDR3 is TGTGCCAGCAGCCTCACAGGGGAGAATTCACCCCTCCACTTT.

This chain uses TRBV9 with TRBJ1-2; 9 nucleotides agree with TRBD1. Trimming removed 3 bases from V and 1 base from J; junction bases left unmatched: 10. This CDR3 is built from 17 residues. CDR1 and CDR2 from the germline V gene are SGDLS and YYNGEE. The CDR3 nucleotides read TGTGCCAGCAGCGAACCGGGACAGGGAAGATTTAACTATGGCTACACCTTC. The encoded protein is CASSEPGQGRFNYGYTF.

V is TRBV7-3 and J is TRBJ2-1; D tentatively reads TRBD1 or TRBD2 (5 bases each). Germline V gene lookup returns CDR1 SGHTA and CDR2 FQGTGA. Trimming stripped 4 bases from V and 10 bases from J, with 14 bases between. This CDR3 is 13 amino acids long. The CDR3 sequence: CASSSDGAREQFF. The CDR3, as DNA: TGTGCCAGCAGCTCCGACGGGGCAAGGGAGCAGTTCTTC.

The chain uses TRBV5-1 and TRBJ2-7; TRBD1 matches at 9 bases. The V gene end was trimmed by 5 bases and the J gene end by 6 bases; junction bases not matched to a gene: 21. The CDR3 covers 18 residues. Germline V CDR1 and CDR2: SGHRS, YFSETQ. CDR3 sequence: CASSIGTGSGIMGLEQYF. CDR3 coding DNA: TGCGCCAGCAGTATAGGGACAGGGAGTGGGATTATGGGGCTCGAGCAGTACTTC.

The V call is TRBV2, the J call TRBJ2-7; maybe TRBD1 (5 bases). CDR1 and CDR2 from the germline V gene are SNHLY and FYNNEI. The CDR3 length is 13 residues. Between the trimmed V and J ends, which lost 4 bases and 2 bases, there was a span of 9 bases. CDR3 in amino acids: CASSVQGPYEQYF. DNA for the CDR3: TGTGCCAGCAGTGTTCAGGGTCCCTACGAGCAGTACTTC.

The chain combines TRBV2 with TRBJ1-1; 10 bases map to TRBD1. CDR3 length: 12 amino acids. Germline-derived CDR1 and CDR2 are SNHLY and FYNNEI. J lost 10 bases, V lost 7 bases, and 6 bases had no gene match. CDR3 loop: CASNLDRGRAFF. The CDR3 nucleotides read TGTGCCAGCAACTTGGACAGGGGGAGAGCTTTCTTT.

V gene TRBV30 combines with J gene TRBJ1-2; 8 bases map to TRBD1. V gave up 3 bases and J gave up 5 bases; unmatched junction bases: 5. CDR1 and CDR2 (germline): GTSNPN, SVGIG (reference sequence). CDR3 size: 13 residues. CDR3 in amino acids: CAWSLRTGYGYTF. The DNA for the CDR3 is TGTGCCTGGAGCCTCCGGACAGGGTATGGCTACACCTTC.

V is TRBV18 and J is TRBJ1-3; no clear D gene. The V end lost 3 bases, the J end lost 1 base, and 10 bases lay between the germline ends. Germline CDR1 reads KGHSH; CDR2 reads LQKENI. This CDR3 contains 15 residues. In DNA form, the CDR3 reads TGTGCCAGCTCACCGGCGCGGGAGTCTGGAAACACCATATATTTT. This translates into CASSPARESGNTIYF.

The chain couples TRBV28 to TRBJ1-2, with D possibly matching TRBD1 (6 bases). The CDR3 extends over 12 amino acids. The germline V gene encodes CDR1 MDHEN and CDR2 SYDVKM. V dropped 10 bases and J dropped 3 bases, with 12 bases sitting between them. CDR3 protein: CAIRTVHYGYTF. For the CDR3, the DNA is TGTGCCATCAGGACAGTTCACTATGGCTACACCTTC.

The DNA of the CDR3 is TGTGCCAGCAGTGAAAGAAGGGGGCAAAACTATGGCTACACCTTC. Its translation is CASSERRGQNYGYTF. The chain carries TRBV2 and TRBJ1-2; the match to TRBD1 covers 7 bases. The CDR3 extends over 15 amino acids. J lost 2 bases, V lost 2 bases, and 5 bases had no gene match. CDR1 is SNHLY, CDR2 FYNNEI, per germline.

This chain links TRBV25-1 with TRBJ2-5, with a tentative D call TRBD2 (6 bases). The CDR3 is made up of 15 amino acids. V lost 4 bases and J 1 base, leaving 13 bases between the germline ends. Per the germline V gene, CDR1 is MGHDK and CDR2 is SYGVNS. The CDR3, as DNA: TGTGCCAGCAGTGGGGTGGAGGGTAGCCAAGAGACCCAGTACTTC. This encodes CASSGVEGSQETQYF.

This chain connects TRBV9 to TRBJ1-5; a possible D gene is TRBD1 (6 bases). Germline CDR1 is SGDLS and CDR2 is YYNGEE. The length of the CDR3 is 14 residues. Trimming cost V 4 bases and J 5 bases, with 13 bases left between them. CDR3 loop: CASSPDRRDQPQHF. The CDR3 nucleotides are TGTGCCAGCAGCCCCGACAGGAGAGATCAGCCCCAGCATTTT.

V gene TRBV29-1 combines with J gene TRBJ2-7; a weak D match, TRBD1 (6 bases). V was shortened by 3 bases and J by 6 bases, with 18 bases between the two germline ends. Germline values: CDR1 SQVTM, CDR2 ANQGSEA. This CDR3 comprises 14 residues. Here the CDR3 DNA reads TGCAGCGTTGACACGGGGACACCAGGGAGCGAGCAGTACTTC. It specifies CSVDTGTPGSEQYF.

This chain connects TRBV28 to TRBJ1-3; a weak D match, TRBD1 (5 bases). V lost 5 bases and J lost 5, with 16 bases in between. Per the germline V gene, CDR1 is MDHEN and CDR2 is SYDVKM. This CDR3 contains 15 residues. CDR3 residues: CASSPYGGGRNTIYF. DNA of the CDR3: TGTGCCAGCAGTCCCTACGGGGGGGGGAGAAACACCATATATTTT.